A selection of T cell receptor beta chains follows, all from one sample in a study of T-cell reconstitution after alpha-beta-depleted transplantation in children. TCRdb fed the PCR reads into MiXCR, producing one record per CDR3 protein. The sample has about 980,000 distinct CDR3 sequences; about 29% are singletons. The sequencing used PBMCs, mostly from graft donor cells, collected 360 days after TCRalphabeta/CD19-depleted stem cell transplant. The receptors shown here come from a boy under three years old who had a stem cell transplant for SCID, so the T cells may come from the graft donor. The CDR3 runs from the conserved cysteine through the conserved F or W. The D gene is left open where the match is weak. A row's size may be missing; if present it is once, few, many or a size class.

TGTGCCAGCAGTGATAAGACGGACTCGGAGACCCAGTACTTC | CASSDKTDSETQYF | TRBJ2-5 | TRBV12-3/TRBV12-4 | . | .
TGCAGTGCTAGAGGGACTAGCGGGGGTAGGACAGATACGCAGTATTTT | CSARGTSGGRTDTQYF | TRBJ2-3 | TRBV20-1 | TRBD2 | .
TGTGCCAGCAGCCCAGCCTGGCCGAGCTCCTACAATGAGCAGTTCTTC | CASSPAWPSSYNEQFF | TRBJ2-1 | TRBV7-8 | . | .
TGTGCCAGTTCTGACGGGCAGTATAATTCACCCCTCCACTTT | CASSDGQYNSPLHF | TRBJ1-6 | TRBV25-1 | . | few
TGTGCCAGCAGTTACTCGAGGTCCTGGGGTACCGGGGAGCTGTTTTTT | CASSYSRSWGTGELFF | TRBJ2-2 | TRBV6-5 | . | few
TGTGCCAGCAGTTTTCTTGCAGGGGCCGGGGAGCTGTTTTTT | CASSFLAGAGELFF | TRBJ2-2 | TRBV12-3/TRBV12-4 | . | few
TGTGCCAGCAGCTTGGGACTTATGATAAAGACCCAGTACTTC | CASSLGLMIKTQYF | TRBJ2-5 | TRBV7-6 | . | .
TGTGCCAGCAGCCGACTAGCTTGGGGGGAGCTGTTTTTT | CASSRLAWGELFF | TRBJ2-2 | TRBV7-2 | TRBD2 | .
TGTGCCAGCAGTTACTCGACCATTCCCATTGAGACCCAGTACTTC | CASSYSTIPIETQYF | TRBJ2-5 | TRBV6-5 | . | few
TGTGCCAGCAGGCGTGACAGATACTCCTACGAGCAGTACTTC | CASRRDRYSYEQYF | TRBJ2-7 | TRBV12-3/TRBV12-4 | . | .
TGTGCCAGCTCCCCAGGACTAGCGGGGGGATTTACTAGCACAGATACGCAGTATTTT | CASSPGLAGGFTSTDTQYF | TRBJ2-3 | TRBV9 | TRBD2 | .
TGCGCCAGCAGCCAGGTTGCACTAGCAGGTACGCAGTATTTT | CASSQVALAGTQYF | TRBJ2-3 | TRBV4-1 | . | few
TGTGCCATCAGTCAGGGGGGTTCCTACAATGAGCAGTTCTTC | CAISQGGSYNEQFF | TRBJ2-1 | TRBV10-3 | . | .
TGCGCCAGCAGCCAAGGGACGGGGCTTTCCTATGGCTACACCTTC | CASSQGTGLSYGYTF | TRBJ1-2 | TRBV4-1 | . | .
TGCGCCAGCAGCGAGGGTAGCTCCTACGAGCAGTACTTC | CASSEGSSYEQYF | TRBJ2-7 | TRBV5-1 | . | many
TGTGCCAGCACTTACCGCCGGGGACAGACCTACGAGCAGTACTTC | CASTYRRGQTYEQYF | TRBJ2-7 | TRBV6-5 | TRBD1 | .
TGTGCCAGCAGCTCTGACAGGGGCGGTTACAATGAGCAGTTCTTC | CASSSDRGGYNEQFF | TRBJ2-1 | TRBV5-5 | TRBD1 | .